Listed below are T cell receptor beta chains from one sample, sequenced in a study of cytomegalovirus exposure and HLA in healthy donors. Profiled with immunoSEQ multiplex PCR; TCRdb holds only in-frame clones, not every one. The sample shows about 210,000 clones, about 80% of them seen only once. Sequenced input: PBMCs. These TCRs come from a woman between 50 and 59 years old in good health and CMV-seropositive. Both conserved end residues are part of each CDR3. D genes are given only for firm matches. Clone size is stated in some rows and not others, as once, few, many or a class when expanded.

TRBJ1-1,TRBV18,TRBD1,.,TGTGCCAGCTCACCCCAGGGACAGGGTGTTGTTGGGAACACTGAAGCTTTCTTT,CASSPQGQGVVGNTEAFF
TRBJ1-2,TRBV19,TRBD1,.,TGTGCCAGCGGGACAGCTAATCCTACTGGCTACACCTTC,CASGTANPTGYTF
TRBJ2-2,TRBV19,.,.,TGTGCCTGCCGGGACACCTACACCGGGGAGCTGTTTTTT,CACRDTYTGELFF
TRBJ1-2,TRBV18,.,once,TGTGCCAGCTCACCAGGGCAAGCTAACTATGGCTACACCTTC,CASSPGQANYGYTF
TRBJ2-3,TRBV6-1,.,.,TGTGCCAGCAGTGATATATGGGACACCAGCACAGATACGCAGTATTTT,CASSDIWDTSTDTQYF
TRBJ2-2,TRBV5-1,.,few,TGCGCCAGCAGCCTACACGGAGCCACCGGGGAGCTGTTTTTT,CASSLHGATGELFF
TRBJ2-2,TRBV5-4,.,.,TGTGCCAGCAGCCTGGACAGTCCGGAGCTGTTTTTT,CASSLDSPELFF
TRBJ1-2,TRBV11-2,TRBD1,.,TGTGCCAGCAGCCTGATGACAGGGGACTATGGCTACACCTTC,CASSLMTGDYGYTF
TRBJ2-7,TRBV27,.,.,TGTGCCAGCAGTTTAAATCCCCCCTTGGGGGCGAATGAGCAGTACTTC,CASSLNPPLGANEQYF
TRBJ1-2,TRBV7-8,.,once,TGTGCCAGCAGCCCCCGGGACAAATACTATGGCTACACCTTC,CASSPRDKYYGYTF
TRBJ2-5,TRBV7-2,TRBD2,.,TGTGCCAGCAGGCCATCATCCGGGACTAGCTCCCCGTACTTC,CASRPSSGTSSPYF
TRBJ1-2,TRBV4-1,.,once,TGCGCCAGCAGCCAAAGGACCAGGGGCCGTAACTATGGCTACACCTTC,CASSQRTRGRNYGYTF
TRBJ1-1,TRBV6-4,.,few,TGTGCCAGCAGGAGGACGGGAAACACTGAAGCTTTCTTT,CASRRTGNTEAFF
TRBJ2-1,TRBV27,TRBD1,.,TGTGCCAGCGGCACCGGACAGGTCCGCAATGAGCAGTTCTTC,CASGTGQVRNEQFF
TRBJ1-1,TRBV9,.,.,TGTGCCAGCAGCCCCCGTGGGGGCTTTGAGGCCCTAACTGAAGCTTTCTTT,CASSPRGGFEALTEAFF
TRBJ1-5,TRBV5-6,.,.,TGTGCCAGCAGCTTGACATCAGGGTCGCCCCAGCATTTT,CASSLTSGSPQHF
TRBJ1-6,TRBV6-5,.,.,TGTGCCAGCAGCCGGACACCTCCTAATTCACCCCTCCACTTT,CASSRTPPNSPLHF
TRBJ2-5,TRBV9,.,.,TGTGCCAGCAGCGTAGCGCCCTGGAGTCAAGAGACCCAGTACTTC,CASSVAPWSQETQYF
TRBJ2-3,TRBV6-1,.,.,TGTGCCAGCAGAGCTAGCAGAGACACAGATACGCAGTATTTT,CASRASRDTDTQYF
TRBJ2-5,TRBV10-3,.,.,TGTGCCATCGGGACTGACCTAGAGACCCAGTACTTC,CAIGTDLETQYF
TRBJ1-5,TRBV4-1,TRBD1,.,TGCGCCAGCAGCCAAGAGGGACAGGGGGCCAATCAGCCCCAGCATTTT,CASSQEGQGANQPQHF
TRBJ1-6,TRBV18,.,few,TGTGCCAGCTCACCAACACCGATCAATTCACCCCTCCACTTT,CASSPTPINSPLHF
TRBJ2-2,TRBV4-3,.,.,TGCGCCAGTTCACTAGTTCTTACCGGGGAGCTGTTTTTT,CASSLVLTGELFF
TRBJ2-5,TRBV5-4,TRBD2,.,TGTGCCAGCAGCAAGGAGGGGGGACTAGCCGGATCTCAAGAGACCCAGTACTTC,CASSKEGGLAGSQETQYF
TRBJ2-7,TRBV7-9,.,.,TGTTCCAGCAGCCTCGACAGGTCGGACGAGCAGTACTTC,CSSSLDRSDEQYF
TRBJ2-7,TRBV2,TRBD2,.,TGTGCCAGCAGTGATCCTAGCGGATACGAGCAGTACTTC,CASSDPSGYEQYF
TRBJ1-4,TRBV6-1,.,.,TGTGCCAGCAGCAAGGGGGAAAAACTGTTTTTT,CASSKGEKLFF
TRBJ2-5,TRBV7-2,.,.,TGTGCCAGCAGCTTCTCGATACGGGAGACCCAGTACTTC,CASSFSIRETQYF
TRBJ2-1,TRBV2,TRBD2,.,TGTGCCAGCAGCCCTAGCGGGGGGAGCTCCTACAATGAGCAGTTCTTC,CASSPSGGSSYNEQFF
TRBJ2-4,TRBV12-5,TRBD2,.,TGTGCTAGTGCCTGGGGAGGGGCCAAAAACATTCAGTACTTC,CASAWGGAKNIQYF
TRBJ2-5,TRBV6-4,.,.,TGTGCCAGCAGTGAAAATCCAGGGGGGCAAGAGACCCAGTACTTC,CASSENPGGQETQYF
TRBJ1-1,TRBV5-1,TRBD1,once,TGCGCCAGCAGGGGACAGGGGAGTCAGCCTTTCTTT,CASRGQGSQPFF
TRBJ2-2,TRBV15,TRBD1,.,TGTGCCACCAGCAGACTTCTTGGACAGGGAAACCCCGGGGAGCTGTTTTTT,CATSRLLGQGNPGELFF
TRBJ2-5,TRBV30,.,.,TGTGCCTGGAGTGTACTCAGGGACCAAGAGACCCAGTACTTC,CAWSVLRDQETQYF
TRBJ2-3,TRBV6-5,TRBD1,.,TGTGCCAGCGGGGGACAGGAGACCACAGATACGCAGTATTTT,CASGGQETTDTQYF
TRBJ2-7,TRBV5-1,.,.,TGCGCCAGCAGCTACGACAGTCTCAGCTCCTACGAGCAGTACTTC,CASSYDSLSSYEQYF
TRBJ2-1,TRBV19,.,.,TGTGCCAGTTCCCTAGTTAACTCCTACAATGAGCAGTTCTTC,CASSLVNSYNEQFF
TRBJ1-5,TRBV28,.,.,TGTGCCAGCAGTTTAGGCGGCGGTCTGTCGCCCCAGCATTTT,CASSLGGGLSPQHF
TRBJ2-1,TRBV9,TRBD2,.,TGTGCCAGCAGCGAATCCGGGGGGGCCGGGAGGTGGCAGTTCTTC,CASSESGGAGRWQFF
TRBJ1-2,TRBV7-6,.,once,TGTGCCAGCAGCCAAACGACAGGTTACTATGGCTACACCTTC,CASSQTTGYYGYTF
TRBJ1-4,TRBV5-6,TRBD1,few,TGTGCCAGCAGCCGAAAGACAGGGGTTTATGAAAAACTGTTTTTT,CASSRKTGVYEKLFF
TRBJ2-1,TRBV12-5,TRBD2,.,TGTGCTAGTGGCCCGGGGGGGGCGCCCTACAATGAGCAGTTCTTC,CASGPGGAPYNEQFF
TRBJ2-5,TRBV7-8,.,.,TGTGCCAGCAGCTCTAACGGACTCCCGTACTTC,CASSSNGLPYF
TRBJ1-1,TRBV7-2,.,.,TGTGCCAGCAGCTTAGCGCTACGGGGCACTGAAGCTTTCTTT,CASSLALRGTEAFF
TRBJ1-4,TRBV2,TRBD1,.,TGTGCCAGCCGCCTTAGGACAGGGAATGAAAAACTGTTTTTT,CASRLRTGNEKLFF
TRBJ1-1,TRBV19,.,.,TGTGCCAGTAGTCTACAGGGTCCGGTACGAGCTTTCTTT,CASSLQGPVRAFF
TRBJ2-3,TRBV12-5,TRBD1,.,TGTGCTAGTGGTTTGGTACAATTGACAGGGGATCCTCCGCAGTATTTT,CASGLVQLTGDPPQYF
TRBJ1-6,TRBV7-2,.,.,TGTGCCAGCAGCTTAGGTGGCAGGGTTAATTCACCCCTCCACTTT,CASSLGGRVNSPLHF